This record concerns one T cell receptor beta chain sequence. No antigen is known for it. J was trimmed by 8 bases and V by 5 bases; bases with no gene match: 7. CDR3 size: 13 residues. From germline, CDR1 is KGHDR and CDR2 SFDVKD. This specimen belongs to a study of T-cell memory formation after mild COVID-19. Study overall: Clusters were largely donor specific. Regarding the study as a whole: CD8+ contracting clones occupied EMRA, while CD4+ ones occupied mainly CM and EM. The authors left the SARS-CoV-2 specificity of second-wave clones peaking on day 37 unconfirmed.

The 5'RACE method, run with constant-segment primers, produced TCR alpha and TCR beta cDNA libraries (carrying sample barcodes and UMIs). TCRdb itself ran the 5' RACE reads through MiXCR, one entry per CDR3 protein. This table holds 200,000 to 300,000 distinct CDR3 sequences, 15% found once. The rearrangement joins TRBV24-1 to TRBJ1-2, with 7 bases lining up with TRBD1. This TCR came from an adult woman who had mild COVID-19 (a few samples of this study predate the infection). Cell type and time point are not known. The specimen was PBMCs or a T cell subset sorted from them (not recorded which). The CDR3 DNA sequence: TGTGCCACCAGTGGACCCCGGGACAGCGGCTACACCTTC. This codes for CATSGPRDSGYTF.